The 17 T cell receptor beta chains below come from one sample, sequenced in a study of blood T cell repertoires in COVID-19. Measured with immunoSEQ multiplex PCR; TCRdb has only the in-frame clones, and not every one. Among under 300,000 clones listed, just under 85% were seen once. The sample taken for sequencing was PBMCs or T cells enriched from blood (not recorded which). The receptor set was obtained from a man between 40 and 49 years old who had recovered from COVID-19.

The chain links TRBV2 to TRBJ1-4; no reliable D call. CDR1 and CDR2 (germline): SNHLY, FYNNEI. V shed 7 bases and J shed 5 bases, with 11 bases lying between them. This CDR3 has 13 amino acids. CDR3 DNA sequence: TGTGCCAGCACTCGGTATCGAAATGAAAAACTGTTTTTT. Protein: CASTRYRNEKLFF.

This chain uses TRBV5-1 with TRBJ2-3; D ambiguous. Germline assignment: CDR1 SGHRS and CDR2 YFSETQ. V lost 0 bases and J lost 2, with 10 bases in between. There are 15 residues in the CDR3. The CDR3 protein is CASSLVRDLTDTQYF. The CDR3 DNA sequence: TGCGCCAGCAGCTTGGTCCGCGATCTCACAGATACGCAGTATTTT.

In its sample, this clone was seen a few times. This chain links TRBV5-1 with TRBJ1-2; 9 nucleotides match TRBD1. Germline V CDR1 and CDR2: SGHRS, YFSETQ. The CDR3 sequence is 14 residues long. The V and J ends lost 7 bases and 5 bases, in that order; junction bases with no gene match: 9. CDR3 in DNA: TGCGCCAGCGGCGAACAGGGGGCTGCATATGGCTACACCTTC. Its protein is CASGEQGAAYGYTF.

The rearrangement joins TRBV2 to TRBJ2-7, with D unclear. The V and J ends lost 4 bases and 7 bases respectively, with 14 bases between them. Germline V gives CDR1 SNHLY, CDR2 FYNNEI. The CDR3 consists of 13 residues. The DNA of the CDR3 is TGTGCCAGCAGTGGGTTGGGCAGTTGGGAGCAGTACTTC. This encodes CASSGLGSWEQYF. The full variable domain, completed using reference TRBV2 and TRBJ2-7, is EPEVTQTPSHQVTQMGQEVILRCVPISNHLYFYWYRQILGQKVEFLVSFYNNEISEKSEIFDDQFSVERPDGSNFTLKIRSTKLEDSAMYFCASSGLGSWEQYFGPGTRLTVT.

The V gene is TRBV19, the J gene TRBJ1-6, with a weak D call TRBD1 (5 bases). V was pared by 10 bases and J by 4 bases, with 11 bases between. This CDR3 contains 13 residues. CDR1 is LNHDA and CDR2 is SQIVND in the germline V gene (reference sequence). CDR3 bases: TGTGCCACCTCAGGGCTATATAATTCACCCCTCCACTTT. Translation gives CATSGLYNSPLHF.

The chain uses TRBV27 and TRBJ1-5; 7 nucleotides agree with TRBD1. Germline V gives CDR1 MNHEY, CDR2 SMNVEV (reference sequence). CDR3 length: 15 residues. V shed 3 bases, J shed 0 bases, and the junction held 2 bases outside the gene matches. CDR3 protein: CASSFGTDSNQPQHF. The CDR3 DNA follows: TGTGCCAGCAGTTTTGGGACAGATAGCAATCAGCCCCAGCATTTT.

This clone was counted once. This chain joins TRBV7-2 and TRBJ2-1; the match to TRBD1 covers 9 bases. The CDR3 runs to 14 residues. Germline trimming cut 4 bases from V and 7 bases from J; bases unmatched to any gene: 5. Germline CDR1 is SGHTA and CDR2 is FQGNSA. Here the CDR3 reads CASSYRQGVNEQFF. The CDR3 DNA sequence: TGTGCCAGCAGCTACCGACAGGGGGTGAATGAGCAGTTCTTC.

This chain joins TRBV18 and TRBJ1-4; possible D gene TRBD1, 5 bases. Germline V lookup: CDR1 KGHSH, CDR2 LQKENI. The CDR3 is 16 residues long. V lost 3 bases and J lost 0, with 11 bases in between. The CDR3 region is CASSPGTAATNEKLFF. CDR3 sequence (DNA): TGTGCCAGCTCACCCGGGACTGCCGCAACTAATGAAAAACTGTTTTTT.

The chain recombines TRBV19 with TRBJ2-5; 9 nucleotides match TRBD2. This CDR3 is 14 amino acids long. Trimming took 6 bases from V and 5 from J; bases not matched to a gene: 7. The germline gives CDR1 LNHDA, CDR2 SQIVND (reference sequence). Here the CDR3 reads CASRPRTSEETQYF. The DNA of the CDR3 is TGTGCCAGTAGACCCCGGACTAGCGAGGAGACCCAGTACTTC.

The rearrangement joins TRBV9 to TRBJ1-3, with D perhaps TRBD1 (5 bases). CDR1 is SGDLS, CDR2 YYNGEE, per germline. V dropped 3 bases and J dropped 5 bases, with 9 bases sitting between them. This CDR3 comprises 13 residues. In DNA form, the CDR3 reads TGTGCCAGCAGCGAGGGGCCGCGAAACACCATATATTTT. This codes for CASSEGPRNTIYF.

The V call is TRBV20-1, the J call TRBJ1-1; 7 bases are shared with TRBD1. Trimming took 5 bases from V and 10 from J; bases not matched to a gene: 7. The germline V gene encodes CDR1 DFQATT and CDR2 SNEGSKA (reference sequence). The CDR3 is 11 amino acids. In DNA form, the CDR3 reads TGCAGTGCTGCCGAGGGGGCGCGAGCTTTCTTT. It is translated as CSAAEGARAFF.

The chain employs TRBV24-1 and TRBJ1-5; D ambiguous. The CDR3 totals 14 residues. Trimming cost V 0 bases and J 8 bases, with 10 bases left between them. Germline CDR1 is KGHDR and CDR2 is SFDVKD. CDR3 DNA: TGTGCCACCAGTGATTTGACATCGGAGGAGCCCCAGCATTTT. This codes for CATSDLTSEEPQHF.

The chain links TRBV3-1 (or the pseudogene TRBV3-2) to TRBJ2-5; 9 bases agree with TRBD2. This CDR3 is 17 amino acids long. V lost 0 bases, J lost 1 base, and 6 bases stayed unmatched. Germline V gene lookup returns CDR1 LGHDT and CDR2 YNNKEL (reference sequence). As DNA, the CDR3 is TGTGCCAGCAGCCAAGATTACAGCGGGGGGTTCCAAGAGACCCAGTACTTC. Translated: CASSQDYSGGFQETQYF.

V is TRBV7-9 and J is TRBJ2-1; 11 nucleotides align to TRBD2. In germline, CDR1 is SEHNR, CDR2 FQNEAQ (reference sequence). J was trimmed by 10 bases and V by 6 bases; bases with no gene match: 5. The length of the CDR3 is 13 residues. CDR3 bases: TGTGCCAGCAGACTAGCGGGAGTAGGAGAGCAGTTCTTC. This gives the protein CASRLAGVGEQFF. The whole variable domain, filled in from reference TRBV7-9 and TRBJ2-1, reads DTGVSQNPRHKITKRGQNVTFRCDPISEHNRLYWYRQTLGQGPEFLTYFQNEAQLEKSRLLSDRFSAERPKGSFSTLEIQRTEQGDSAMYLCASRLAGVGEQFFGPGTRLTVL.

The V gene is TRBV27, the J gene TRBJ1-5; no clear D gene. From germline, CDR1 is MNHEY and CDR2 SMNVEV (reference sequence). Trimming shortened V by 9 bases and J by 0 bases, and 21 bases separated the two germline ends. The CDR3 consists of 17 residues. CDR3 nucleotide sequence: TGTGCCAGTAGCAGTTTAATTACTGCTCATAGCAATCAGCCCCAGCATTTT. This codes for CASSSLITAHSNQPQHF.

This chain links TRBV7-9 with TRBJ2-3; 11 bases fit TRBD2. The germline V gene has CDR1 SEHNR and CDR2 FQNEAQ (reference sequence). CDR3 length: 17 residues. J gave up 6 bases and V 0 bases, and 8 bases lay outside the gene matches. CDR3 sequence: CASSLARTSGSDDTQYF. The CDR3 nucleotides are TGTGCCAGCAGCTTAGCGCGGACTAGCGGGTCCGACGATACGCAGTATTTT.

The chain joins TRBV7-2 to TRBJ1-2; tentative D call: TRBD1 (6 bases). Looked up from germline, CDR1 is SGHTA and CDR2 is FQGNSA. Trimming left V 2 bases short and J 2 bases short, with 6 bases between. The CDR3 covers 13 residues. CDR3: CASSLQGNYGYTF. The DNA for the CDR3 is TGTGCCAGCAGCTTACAGGGGAACTATGGCTACACCTTC. Supplemented by reference TRBV7-2 and TRBJ1-2, the full variable domain reads GAGVSQSPSNKVTEKGKDVELRCDPISGHTALYWYRQSLGQGLEFLIYFQGNSAPDKSGLPSDRFSAERTGGSVSTLTIQRTQQEDSAVYLCASSLQGNYGYTFGSGTRLTVV.